The T cell receptor (beta chain) under discussion was sequenced for a study of vaccination effects on CD4 cells after COVID-19. Study details: All study participants received two doses of BNT162b2 or mRNA-1273 vaccine.

Profiled with immunoSEQ multiplex PCR; TCRdb holds only in-frame clones, not every one. The profile shows 65,000 to 90,000 clones, 65% to 80% of them singletons. General study findings and limits: Infection- and vaccine-induced clones contracted markedly late after vaccination.

This CDR3 has 14 amino acids. The ends were cut back, 2 bases at V and 3 bases at J, with 10 bases in the middle. In germline, CDR1 is MDHEN, CDR2 SYDVKM. As regards this clone: Its antigen remains unknown.

In the ViraFEST assay, antigen-specific CD4+ clonotypes were identified by expansion after peptide-pool stimulation. With approximately 10 days of culture completed, CD4+ T cells were isolated. Vaccinated recipients, who were negative for nucleocapsid antibodies, had no history of SARS-CoV-2 infection. Cultures of about 2 million PBMC per well contained 10 IU/ml IL-2 plus 10 ug/ml peptides. On days 3 and 7, fresh IL-2 medium replaced half the medium. The source material was CD4+ T cells from PBMCs cultured with HCoV-NL63 spike peptides, sampled before COVID-19 vaccination. The chain is built from TRBV28 and TRBJ1-1; D gene uncertain. The TCR comes from a human donor who received a COVID-19 vaccine. The CDR3 nucleotides are TGTGCCAGCAGTTTACAACTTCGCGACACTGAAGCTTTCTTT. The encoded protein is CASSLQLRDTEAFF.